Here is one TCR beta chain with its context. The antigen is unknown. The sample originates from a study of T cells in narcolepsy. The CDR3 length is 13 residues. Trimming stripped 0 bases from V and 5 bases from J, with 7 bases between. Germline-derived CDR1 and CDR2 are LNHNV and YYDKDF (reference sequence). General study points: Autoreactive HCRT-specific and TRIB2-specific clonotypes were marked in same-patient CSF-versus-blood CD4+ comparisons.

Measured with immunoSEQ multiplex PCR; TCRdb has only the in-frame clones, and not every one. The data show some 30,000 clones, 70% to 80% seen once. This sequence joins TRBV15 and TRBJ2-5, with no clear D. The sequence came from a human donor with narcolepsy. Sequencing used CD45RA- memory CD4+ T cells from PBMCs. The CDR3: CATSRDSGETQYF. CDR3 DNA sequence: TGTGCCACCAGCAGAGATAGTGGCGAGACCCAGTACTTC.